This T cell receptor (beta chain) was found in a study of blood T cell repertoires in COVID-19. Turning to the study itself: Material from acute and convalescent COVID-19 was sourced from the United States, Italy and Spain. The analysed material was cDNA or gDNA that came from T cells, B-cell-depleted T cells, or PBMCs.

In the original processing: Amplification from reference gene primers served as the basis for estimated nucleated cell counts. The table came from immunoSEQ multiplex PCR; TCRdb's copy has only in-frame clones and leaves some out. D and trimming were read from the DNA, whereas the V and J calls and clone size are those reported in that table. The sample shows fewer than 250,000 clones, approximately 80% of them seen only once. This clone was seen a handful of times. Germline V gives CDR1 LNHDA, CDR2 SQIVND (reference sequence). V was pared by 6 bases and J by 6 bases, with 14 bases between. The CDR3 is 13 amino acids.

This chain uses TRBV19 with TRBJ1-2; TRBD1 might be the D (6 bases). This clonotype was sampled from a woman aged 50 to 65 with acute or convalescent COVID-19. Sequenced sample: peripheral blood. CDR3 DNA: TGTGCCAGTAGACCCACAGGGTCTGATGGCTACACCTTC. Translation: CASRPTGSDGYTF.